This T cell receptor beta chain was recorded in a study of blood T cell repertoires in COVID-19. Sequenced by immunoSEQ multiplex PCR; TCRdb stores in-frame clones only, minus some. The table has 100,000 to 120,000 clones, around 84% seen once; the top ten hold less than 3.5%. The CDR3 extends over 15 amino acids. V was pared by 4 bases and J by 2 bases, with 12 bases between. This chain connects TRBV23-1 to TRBJ1-5; tentative D call: TRBD1 (6 bases). Being an ORF, TRBV23-1 has a function that is uncertain. The sample taken for sequencing was peripheral blood. This TCR derives from a middle-aged man with acute or convalescent COVID-19. Here the CDR3 reads CASSPPGVGNQPQHF. In DNA form, the CDR3 reads TGCGCCAGCAGTCCCCCAGGGGTTGGCAATCAGCCCCAGCATTTT.